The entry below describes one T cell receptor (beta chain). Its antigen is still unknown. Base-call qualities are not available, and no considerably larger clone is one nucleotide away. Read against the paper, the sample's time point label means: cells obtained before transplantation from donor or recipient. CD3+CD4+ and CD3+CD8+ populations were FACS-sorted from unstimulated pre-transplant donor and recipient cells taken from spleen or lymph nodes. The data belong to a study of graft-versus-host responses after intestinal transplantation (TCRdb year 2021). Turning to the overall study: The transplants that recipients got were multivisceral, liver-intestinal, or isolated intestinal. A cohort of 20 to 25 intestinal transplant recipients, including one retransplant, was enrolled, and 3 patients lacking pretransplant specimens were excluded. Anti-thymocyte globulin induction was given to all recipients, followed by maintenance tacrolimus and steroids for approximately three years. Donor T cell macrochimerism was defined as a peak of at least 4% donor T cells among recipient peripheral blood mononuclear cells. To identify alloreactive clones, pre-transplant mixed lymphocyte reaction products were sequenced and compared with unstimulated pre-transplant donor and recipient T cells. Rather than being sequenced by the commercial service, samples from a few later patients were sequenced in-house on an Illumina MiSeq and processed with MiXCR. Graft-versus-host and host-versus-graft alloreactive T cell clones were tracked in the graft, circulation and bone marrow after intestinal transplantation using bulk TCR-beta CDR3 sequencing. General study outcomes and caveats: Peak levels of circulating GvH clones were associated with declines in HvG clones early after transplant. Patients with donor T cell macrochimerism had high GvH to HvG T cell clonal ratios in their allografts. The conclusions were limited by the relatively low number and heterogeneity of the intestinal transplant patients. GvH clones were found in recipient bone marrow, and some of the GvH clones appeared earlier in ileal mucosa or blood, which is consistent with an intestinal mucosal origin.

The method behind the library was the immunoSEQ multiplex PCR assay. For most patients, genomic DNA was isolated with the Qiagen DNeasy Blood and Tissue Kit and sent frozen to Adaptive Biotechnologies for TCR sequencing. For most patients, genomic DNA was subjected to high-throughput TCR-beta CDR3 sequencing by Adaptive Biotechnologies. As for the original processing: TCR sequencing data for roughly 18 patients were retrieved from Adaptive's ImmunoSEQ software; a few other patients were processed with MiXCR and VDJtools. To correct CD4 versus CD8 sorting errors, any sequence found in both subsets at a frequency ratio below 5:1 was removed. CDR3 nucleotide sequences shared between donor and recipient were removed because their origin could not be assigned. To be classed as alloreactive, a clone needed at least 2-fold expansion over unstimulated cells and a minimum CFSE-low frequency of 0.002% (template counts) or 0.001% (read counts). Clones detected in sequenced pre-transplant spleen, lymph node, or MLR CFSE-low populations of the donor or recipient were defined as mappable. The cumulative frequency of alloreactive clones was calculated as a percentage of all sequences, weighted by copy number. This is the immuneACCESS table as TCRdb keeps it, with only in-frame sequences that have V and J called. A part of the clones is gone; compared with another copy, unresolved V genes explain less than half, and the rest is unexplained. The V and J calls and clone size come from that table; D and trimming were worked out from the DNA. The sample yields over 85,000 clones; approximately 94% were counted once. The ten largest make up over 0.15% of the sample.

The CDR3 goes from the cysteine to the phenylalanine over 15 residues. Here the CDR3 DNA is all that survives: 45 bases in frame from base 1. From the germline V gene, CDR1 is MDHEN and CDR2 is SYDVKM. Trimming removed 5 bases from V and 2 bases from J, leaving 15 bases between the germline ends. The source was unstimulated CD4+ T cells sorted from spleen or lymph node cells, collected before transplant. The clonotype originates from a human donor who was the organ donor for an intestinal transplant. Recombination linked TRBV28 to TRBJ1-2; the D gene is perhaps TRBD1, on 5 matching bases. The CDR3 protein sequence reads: CASSRIGTENYGYTF. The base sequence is TGTGCCAGCAGTAGAATCGGGACGGAGAACTATGGCTACACCTTC.